This entry is about one TCR beta chain. What it recognizes is unknown. Other DNA sequences of this sample code for an identical CDR3. The data are from a study of shared clonotypes between healthy human individuals. Overall study context: The plates for each donor numbered three CD4 naive, three CD4 memory, two CD8 naive and one CD8 memory. Study-level points and caveats: Sorted-subset sequencing, rarefaction showed, was incomplete despite large depth.

The V and J ends lost 1 base and 3 bases respectively, with 6 bases between them. CDR1 and CDR2 (germline): SGHVS, FNYEAQ. The CDR3 consists of 13 residues. Naive CD8 cells lacked CD45RO and underwent positive selection for CCR7, leaving out terminally differentiated effector memory CD45RA+ cells. As originally analysed: Junction-only sequences produced by ImmunoSEQ had no quality scores, so filtering differed. Repertoires were generated with immunoSEQ multiplex PCR, while TCRdb's copy carries only in-frame clones and drops some. V and J calls and clone size come straight from that table; D and trimming were deduced from the DNA. The data hold about 2 million clones, with roughly 95% observed a single time.

The V and J genes are TRBV7-6 and TRBJ2-5; D is perhaps TRBD2 (5 bases). The receptor was derived from a man between 18 and 35 years old in good health. Material: naive CD8+ T cells sorted from blood. Written as DNA, the CDR3 is TGTGCCAGCAGCTTAGACGGGGAAGAGACCCAGTACTTC. This codes for CASSLDGEETQYF.